This T cell receptor (beta chain) was sequenced for a study of CD8 T cells in ankylosing spondylitis. Germline CDR1 and CDR2: DFQATT and SNEGSKA (reference sequence). The CDR3 is 14 residues long. With 4 bases clipped from V and 4 bases from J, the junction kept 7 bases outside the gene matches. TCRdb independently ran MiXCR on the 5' RACE reads; one entry per CDR3 protein. The table includes about 240,000 distinct CDR3 sequences, 7.5% to 9% detected once. The sample holds many counts of this clonotype. Sequencing was done on a sample of blood, either unsorted or a sorted T cell fraction (not recorded which). This receptor was identified in a male donor with ankylosing spondylitis or in good health (not recorded which). The chain carries TRBV20-1 and TRBJ1-5; 7 nucleotides align to TRBD1. In nucleotides, the CDR3 is TGCAGTGCTAAGGGACAGCAAATTAATCAGCCCCAGCATTTT. Translation gives CSAKGQQINQPQHF.